The present entry profiles one T cell receptor (beta chain) with its context. At one boundary the junction diverges from the germline segment, which might be a read error. These data belong to a study of cytomegalovirus exposure and HLA in healthy donors. The study ran its PCR with 60 Vbeta and 13 Jbeta primers. Generated by immunoSEQ multiplex PCR, the TCRdb table keeps only in-frame clones and is missing some. Of some 150,000 clones listed, roughly four fifths are singletons. The receptor comes from a man aged 45-65 years in good health and CMV-seropositive. The material sequenced was PBMCs.

CDR3 sequence: CSSSQAGTLPYEQYF. The CDR3 DNA follows: TGCTCCAGCAGCCAAGCCGGGACATTGCCCTACGAGCAGTACTTC. The chain recombines TRBV4-1 with TRBJ2-7, with a possible D match to TRBD1 (6 bases). There are 15 residues in the CDR3. The V gene's germline CDR1 is MGHRA and CDR2 YSYEKL.